This T cell receptor beta chain was sequenced during a study of preoperative IRX-2 immunotherapy in early breast cancer. Only one count was recorded for this clone. This sample's treatment: preoperative locoregional IRX-2 cytokine immunotherapy. Patients received preoperative, locoregional IRX-2 cytokine immunotherapy in a phase Ib study. Profiled with immunoSEQ multiplex PCR; TCRdb holds only in-frame clones, not every one. The sample yields about 23,000 clones, 80% to 90% seen once. CDR3 length equals 15 residues. Trimming removed 4 bases at V and 1 base at J, with 12 bases between. Germline values: CDR1 SGHRS, CDR2 YFSETQ.

The chain joins TRBV5-1 to TRBJ2-1; D may be TRBD1 (5 bases). The sequence was collected from a human donor with breast cancer. The sequencing used tumor tissue, collected after IRX-2 immunotherapy. CDR3 DNA: TGCGCCAGCAGCCCAAAAGGGGAATCCTACAATGAGCAGTTCTTC. Translating it yields CASSPKGESYNEQFF.